These T cell receptor beta chains were read from a single sample in a study of PD-L1 blockade in urothelial cancer. Here immunoSEQ multiplex PCR was the method, and the copy in TCRdb shows in-frame clones only, minus some. The sample includes about 36,000 clones, approximately 80% seen only once; the top ten take 10%. The sequencing used PBMCs, collected around atezolizumab (anti-PD-L1) treatment. The receptor set was obtained from a man between 40 and 49 years old with urothelial cancer. Each CDR3 is given with its conserved first and last residue. The D gene is left open where the match is weak. Size values are once, few and many counts, or a class for expanded clones, and some rows have none.

j_call v_call clone_size d_call cdr3_aa cdr3_nt
TRBJ2-3 TRBV7-9 - - CASSLIGSATDTQYF TGTGCCAGCAGCTTAATCGGGAGTGCGACAGATACGCAGTATTTT
TRBJ2-3 TRBV2 - - CASSESGRTDTQYF TGTGCCAGCAGCGAGAGCGGGCGCACAGATACGCAGTATTTT
TRBJ2-5 TRBV28 - - CASSLPPVETQYF TGTGCCAGCAGTTTACCTCCAGTGGAGACCCAGTACTTC
TRBJ1-1 TRBV29-1 medium-sized - CSVEWGAEAFF TGCAGCGTTGAATGGGGCGCTGAAGCTTTCTTT
TRBJ2-1 TRBV4-1 - - CASSQDPDSIASWFNEQFF TGCGCCAGCAGCCAGGACCCGGACAGTATAGCGTCCTGGTTCAATGAGCAGTTCTTC
TRBJ2-1 TRBV7-9 - TRBD2 CASSLGDSGRVNEQFF TGTGCCAGCAGCTTAGGGGATAGCGGGAGGGTTAATGAGCAGTTCTTC
TRBJ2-3 TRBV7-2 - TRBD2 CASSPRRGREEDTQYF TGTGCCAGCAGCCCCCGTCGGGGGCGGGAGGAAGATACGCAGTATTTT
TRBJ2-3 TRBV5-6 - - CASSSITDTQYF TGTGCCAGCAGCTCCATCACAGATACGCAGTATTTT
TRBJ2-1 TRBV4-2 - - CASSQVASTWNEQFF TGTGCCAGCAGCCAAGTTGCGTCCACCTGGAATGAGCAGTTCTTC
TRBJ2-1 TRBV9 - TRBD2 CASSLSGSGSFDEQFF TGTGCCAGCAGCCTATCCGGGAGCGGGAGCTTCGATGAGCAGTTCTTC